This entry concerns a single TCR beta chain. This entry comes from a study of shared clonotypes between healthy human individuals. Here immunoSEQ multiplex PCR was the method, and the copy in TCRdb shows in-frame clones only, minus some. The sample shows millions of clones, 85% to 95% of them seen only once. Trimming removed 5 bases at V and 0 bases at J, with 16 bases between. The CDR3 is 15 residues long. From germline, CDR1 is GTSNPN and CDR2 SVGIG (reference sequence). The gene calls are TRBV30 and TRBJ2-5; D perhaps matches TRBD1 (7 bases). Source material: naive CD4+ T cells sorted from blood. Described subset: CD45RA+ positively selected. This receptor was taken from a man aged 18 to 29 in good health. CDR3 amino acids: CAWGDTGDYQETQYF. CDR3 DNA sequence: TGTGCCTGGGGAGATACAGGGGACTACCAAGAGACCCAGTACTTC.